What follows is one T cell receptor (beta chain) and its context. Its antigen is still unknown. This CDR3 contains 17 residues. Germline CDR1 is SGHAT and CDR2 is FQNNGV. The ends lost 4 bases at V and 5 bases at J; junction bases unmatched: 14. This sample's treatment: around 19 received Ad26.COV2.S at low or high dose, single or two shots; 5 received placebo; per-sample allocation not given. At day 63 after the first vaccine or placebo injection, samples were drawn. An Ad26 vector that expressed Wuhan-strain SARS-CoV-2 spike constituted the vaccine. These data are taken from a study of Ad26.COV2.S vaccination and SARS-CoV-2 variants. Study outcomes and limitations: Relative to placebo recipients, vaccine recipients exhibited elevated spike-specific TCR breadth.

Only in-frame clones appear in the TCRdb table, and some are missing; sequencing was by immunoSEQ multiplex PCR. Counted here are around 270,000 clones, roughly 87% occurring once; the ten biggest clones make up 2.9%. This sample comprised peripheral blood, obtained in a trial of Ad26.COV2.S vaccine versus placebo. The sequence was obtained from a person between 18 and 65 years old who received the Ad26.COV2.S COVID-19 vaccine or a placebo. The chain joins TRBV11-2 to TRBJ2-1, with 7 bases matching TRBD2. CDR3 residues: CASSWASGPQSNNEQFF. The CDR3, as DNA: TGTGCCAGCAGCTGGGCTAGCGGCCCTCAATCCAACAATGAGCAGTTCTTC.